A selection of T cell receptor beta chains follows, all from one sample in a study of shared clonotypes between healthy human individuals. TCRdb's copy holds only in-frame clones and misses some; the assay was immunoSEQ multiplex PCR. Here the sample spans 1,100,000 or so clones, roughly 74% being singletons. Sequencing was performed on memory CD4+ T cells from PBMCs. The receptors were sampled from a man aged 18 to 35 in good health. Some clones in this sample may be carry-over from other donors' samples. CDR3s include the opening cysteine and the closing phenylalanine or tryptophan. Fields, in order: D gene, J gene, clone size, V gene, CDR3 DNA, CDR3 protein. A D gene is named only where the DNA matches it firmly. Part of the rows lack a size; the others show once, few, many or a class for expanded clones.

- | TRBJ1-2 | once | TRBV4-1 | TGCGCCAGCAGCCCTCACGAGGGTGTTAACTATGGCTACACCTTC | CASSPHEGVNYGYTF
- | TRBJ2-7 | - | TRBV15 | TGTGCCACCAGCAGAGACAGCGAATCCTACGAGCAGTACTTC | CATSRDSESYEQYF
- | TRBJ2-5 | few | TRBV7-3 | TGTGCCAGCAGCTTAGGGGTACAGGCAGCCCAAGAGACCCAGTACTTC | CASSLGVQAAQETQYF
- | TRBJ2-3 | once | TRBV5-1 | TGCGCCAGCAGCTGGGGGATCTCCGAGGATACGCAGTATTTT | CASSWGISEDTQYF
TRBD2 | TRBJ2-5 | - | TRBV27 | TGTGCCAGCAGTCCCCGGACTAGCCACCCCTTCGGGGAGACCCAGTACTTC | CASSPRTSHPFGETQYF
- | TRBJ2-7 | - | TRBV7-3 | TGTGCCAGCAGCCAAGGGGCCCCCTTGTACGAGCAGTACTTC | CASSQGAPLYEQYF
- | TRBJ2-5 | once | TRBV5-1 | TGCGCCAGCAGCTTGGGACTAGGCCAAGAGACCCAGTACTTC | CASSLGLGQETQYF
- | TRBJ2-7 | - | TRBV10-3 | TGTGCCATCAGTGAGTCAGGGATCGAGCAGTACTTC | CAISESGIEQYF
- | TRBJ2-7 | once | TRBV11-1 | TGTGCCAGCAGCTCAGGTTCCCACGAGCAGTACTTC | CASSSGSHEQYF
- | TRBJ1-1 | - | TRBV7-6 | TGTGCCAGCAGCCGCACCGGGACGGGGAACACTGAAGCTTTCTTT | CASSRTGTGNTEAFF
- | TRBJ1-4 | - | TRBV2 | TGTGCCAGCAGTGCACTCACCACTAATGAAAAACTGTTTTTT | CASSALTTNEKLFF
TRBD1 | TRBJ2-3 | - | TRBV25-1 | TGTGCCAGCAGTGAGACCCCCGGGACAGGGGCCAAAGATACGCAGTATTTT | CASSETPGTGAKDTQYF
- | TRBJ2-3 | - | TRBV28 | TGTGCCAGCAGCACCCGGACAGACACAGATACGCAGTATTTT | CASSTRTDTDTQYF
- | TRBJ1-2 | few | TRBV28 | TGTGCCAGCAGTCTCGCGGGGAACTATGGCTACACCTTC | CASSLAGNYGYTF
- | TRBJ2-5 | - | TRBV28 | TGTGCCAGCAGTTCCACTCAGGGAGGAGTAAAAGAGACCCAGTACTTC | CASSSTQGGVKETQYF
- | TRBJ1-1 | once | TRBV5-1 | TGCGCCAGCAGCTCCGGACAGACGAACACTGAAGCTTTCTTT | CASSSGQTNTEAFF
TRBD1 | TRBJ2-2 | - | TRBV5-1 | TGCGCCAGCAGCTGGACAGGGAGAACGAACACCGGGGAGCTGTTTTTT | CASSWTGRTNTGELFF
- | TRBJ2-3 | - | TRBV5-5 | TGTGCCAGCAGCCCCGACACAGATACGCAGTATTTT | CASSPDTDTQYF
- | TRBJ2-1 | - | TRBV5-1 | TGCGCCAGCAGCCCCCGGGGCAACTCCTACAATGAGCAGTTCTTC | CASSPRGNSYNEQFF
- | TRBJ1-1 | few | TRBV28 | TGTGCCAGCAGTATAGGACGGTGGAACACTGAAGCTTTCTTT | CASSIGRWNTEAFF
- | TRBJ1-2 | - | TRBV5-4 | TGTGCCAGCAGGGGTGGGGACAAGACTAACTATGGCTACACCTTC | CASRGGDKTNYGYTF
TRBD2 | TRBJ2-1 | - | TRBV5-8 | TGTGCCAGCAGCTTGTGGGGGGGACGGACCGATGAGCAGTTCTTC | CASSLWGGRTDEQFF
- | TRBJ1-3 | - | TRBV5-1 | TGCGCCAGCAGCTTGGACGGGGGCTCGGGTAACACCATATATTTT | CASSLDGGSGNTIYF
TRBD1 | TRBJ2-7 | - | TRBV15 | TGTGCCACCAGCAGGGGGACAGGGATTTCCTACGAGCAGTACTTC | CATSRGTGISYEQYF
- | TRBJ1-2 | - | TRBV18 | TGTGCCAGCTCACCAGACGGGGAGGATGGCTACACCTTC | CASSPDGEDGYTF
- | TRBJ2-5 | - | TRBV28 | TGTGCCAGCAGTTTATTGGGGGGACTCCAAGAGACCCAGTACTTC | CASSLLGGLQETQYF
- | TRBJ2-2 | few | TRBV5-1 | TGCGCCAGCAGCTTACAGGTTTTGAACACCGGGGAGCTGTTTTTT | CASSLQVLNTGELFF
- | TRBJ2-7 | - | TRBV5-8 | TGTGCCAGCAGCTTGGATGCGTACGCTAGCGAGCAGTACTTC | CASSLDAYASEQYF
TRBD2 | TRBJ2-1 | - | TRBV9 | TGTGCCAGCAGCGTAGCTAGGACTAGCGGGAACAATGAGCAGTTCTTC | CASSVARTSGNNEQFF
- | TRBJ2-2 | - | TRBV7-3 | TGTGCCAGCAGCCCCCGGTCCGACAAACCGAACACCGGGGAGCTGTTTTTT | CASSPRSDKPNTGELFF
TRBD1 | TRBJ1-6 | - | TRBV5-6 | TGTGCCAGCAGCACAGGGACAGGGTCATGGGATTCACCCCTCCACTTT | CASSTGTGSWDSPLHF
- | TRBJ2-3 | - | TRBV9 | TGTGCCAGCAGCGTAGCTCGGTCCACAGATACGCAGTATTTT | CASSVARSTDTQYF
TRBD1 | TRBJ1-5 | many | TRBV7-8 | TGTGCCAGCAGCCAAACGACAGGGAGTAGCAATCAGCCCCAGCATTTT | CASSQTTGSSNQPQHF
- | TRBJ2-7 | - | TRBV15 | TGTGCCACCAGCAGAGATAATTCCTACGAGCAGTACTTC | CATSRDNSYEQYF
- | TRBJ2-6 | - | TRBV5-8 | TGTGCCAGCAGCTTAGGGGTCGTCCTGACTTTC | CASSLGVVLTF
TRBD2 | TRBJ2-2 | - | TRBV18 | TGTGCCAGCTCATCTCCTACTAGCGCGGGCGGGGAGCTGTTTTTT | CASSSPTSAGGELFF
- | TRBJ1-1 | few | TRBV6-5 | TGTGCCAGCAGTTACTTGGCTGAAGCTTTCTTT | CASSYLAEAFF
- | TRBJ2-7 | - | TRBV27 | TGTGCCAGCAGTTTAAAACGGGCCTCCTACGAGCAGTACTTC | CASSLKRASYEQYF
TRBD1 | TRBJ1-2 | few | TRBV18 | TGTGCCAGCTCGCCAGGACAGGGGACATATGGCTACACCTTC | CASSPGQGTYGYTF
- | TRBJ1-5 | many | TRBV6-6 | TGTGCCAGCAGTTACGGGCAGGGTCATCAGCCCCAGCATTTT | CASSYGQGHQPQHF
TRBD2 | TRBJ2-2 | - | TRBV18 | TGTGCCAGCTCCGTCCTGGCGGGAGGAAACACCGGGGAGCTGTTTTTT | CASSVLAGGNTGELFF
- | TRBJ2-1 | - | TRBV6-4 | TGTGCCAGCAGCAAACAGCGGAACAATGAGCAGTTCTTC | CASSKQRNNEQFF
- | TRBJ1-3 | - | TRBV5-4 | TGTGCCAGCAGTATGGATATGGGGGCTGGAAACACCATATATTTT | CASSMDMGAGNTIYF
TRBD1 | TRBJ1-2 | - | TRBV6-1 | TGTGCCAGCAGACTGACAGGGGACTATGGCTACACCTTC | CASRLTGDYGYTF
- | TRBJ2-7 | - | TRBV5-1 | TGCGCCAGCAGCTTGGTGGTTTCTGGGCAGGTCCTGAAGTACTTC | CASSLVVSGQVLKYF
- | TRBJ2-7 | - | TRBV28 | TGTGCCAGCAGTCGGACGACCGGGGCTTTGAGCTCCTACGAGCAGTACTTC | CASSRTTGALSSYEQYF